The T cell receptor (beta chain) under discussion was sequenced for a study of cytomegalovirus exposure and HLA in healthy donors. Study conclusions and caveats: Clusters of TCRs from the first cohort tended to co-occur in the 120 or so validation repertoires (as a later analysis found). The study recorded some 160 TCR beta chains that were cytomegalovirus-associated. Among the CMV-associated chains, three were confirmed in vitro as specific for CMV antigens. Most TCR sequences were rare, but some public TCRs occurred in many donors.

Here immunoSEQ multiplex PCR was the method, and the copy in TCRdb shows in-frame clones only, minus some. Of approximately 140,000 clones listed, 70% to 90% are singletons. Note on this clone: Its antigen is still unknown.

This CDR3 has 18 amino acids. With 3 bases clipped from V and 4 bases from J, the junction kept 15 bases outside the gene matches. Germline V gene sequence: CDR1 SGDLS, CDR2 YYNGEE. The chain links TRBV9 to TRBJ2-3, with 9 bases fitting TRBD2. The source is a woman between 18 and 29 years old in good health and CMV-seropositive. Sequenced input: PBMCs. CDR3 sequence: CASSAAPRLAGYPDTQYF. The CDR3 DNA is TGTGCCAGCAGCGCTGCCCCCCGGCTAGCGGGGTATCCAGATACGCAGTATTTT.